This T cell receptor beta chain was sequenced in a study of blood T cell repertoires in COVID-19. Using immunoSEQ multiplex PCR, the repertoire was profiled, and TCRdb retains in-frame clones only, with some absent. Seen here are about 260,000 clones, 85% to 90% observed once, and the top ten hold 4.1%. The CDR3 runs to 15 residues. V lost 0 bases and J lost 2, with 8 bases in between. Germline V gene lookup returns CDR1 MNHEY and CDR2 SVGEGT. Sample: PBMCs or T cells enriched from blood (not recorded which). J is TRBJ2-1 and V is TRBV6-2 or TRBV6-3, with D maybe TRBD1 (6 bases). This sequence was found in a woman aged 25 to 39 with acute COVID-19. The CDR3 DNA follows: TGTGCCAGCAGTTACTCGGACAGTACCTACAATGAGCAGTTCTTC. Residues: CASSYSDSTYNEQFF.